This T cell receptor beta chain was observed in a study of blood T cells in healthy people across ages. The CDR3 has 14 amino acids. V gave up 6 bases and J gave up 4 bases, with 19 bases separating them. Per germline, CDR1 DFQATT and CDR2 SNEGSKA (reference sequence). A second PCR of 7 to 11 cycles used a sample-barcoded 5' primer and a J-beta primer mix. Using its own MiXCR run on the 5' RACE reads, TCRdb lists one record per CDR3 protein. The data hold hundreds of thousands of distinct CDR3 sequences, with around 32% observed a single time. Study-level points and caveats: Older age went with lower TCR beta diversity per million T cells, in a roughly linear way.

Donor samples were obtained from healthy Caucasian individuals from Russia, aged about 6 to 90. This clonotype has at least ten counts. What it binds is not known. This chain links TRBV20-1 with TRBJ2-7, with D perhaps matching TRBD2 (5 bases). This clonotype originated in a woman older than 75 in good health. Sample: blood. CDR3 DNA: TGCAGTGCCTCCGGGGAACTGTCCCTATACGAGCAGTACTTC. Translated: CSASGELSLYEQYF.